A selection of T cell receptor beta chains follows, all from one sample in a study of T-cell memory formation after mild COVID-19. TCRdb independently ran MiXCR on the 5' RACE reads; one entry per CDR3 protein. The data contain around 390,000 distinct CDR3 sequences, more than 15% of them seen just once; the ten biggest clones take up 20% to 25%. Specimen: PBMCs or a T cell subset sorted from them (not recorded which). The receptors originated from a man aged 18 to 30 who had mild COVID-19 (a few samples of this study predate the infection). Cell type and time point are not known. CDR3s include the opening cysteine and the closing phenylalanine or tryptophan. D genes are given only for firm matches. Expanded clones get a size class; other rows say once, few or many, or leave the size out.

TRBJ1-5,.,.,TRBV20-1,CSARPDSNQPQHF,TGCAGTGCCCGGCCGGATAGCAATCAGCCCCAGCATTTT
TRBJ1-5,.,few,TRBV7-2,CASSRVHNQPQHF,TGTGCCAGCAGCCGAGTACACAATCAGCCCCAGCATTTT
TRBJ2-5,TRBD1,.,TRBV4-2,CASSQASTGWGETQYF,TGTGCCAGCAGCCAAGCTTCGACAGGGTGGGGAGAGACCCAGTACTTC
TRBJ2-5,TRBD2,few,TRBV7-2,CASSPAPGTSGVQETQYF,TGTGCCAGCAGCCCAGCCCCCGGGACTAGCGGGGTTCAAGAGACCCAGTACTTC
TRBJ2-3,.,few,TRBV20-1,CSPPQADTQYF,TGCAGTCCGCCCCAGGCAGATACGCAGTATTTT
TRBJ2-2,.,few,TRBV29-1,CSVGVYDTGELFF,TGCAGCGTTGGAGTCTATGACACCGGGGAGCTGTTTTTT
TRBJ1-5,.,many,TRBV12-3/TRBV12-4,CASSHGDIKSQHF,TGTGCCAGCAGTCACGGGGACATCAAGTCCCAGCATTTT
TRBJ2-7,TRBD1,.,TRBV2,CASSARAGGLEQYF,TGTGCCAGCAGTGCTCGGGCAGGGGGCCTCGAGCAGTACTTC
TRBJ1-1,.,few,TRBV12-3/TRBV12-4,CASSLGRAMVEAFF,TGTGCCAGCAGTTTAGGCAGGGCCATGGTTGAAGCTTTCTTT
TRBJ2-5,.,few,TRBV12-3/TRBV12-4,CASSPHGEGTQYF,TGTGCCAGCAGTCCACACGGTGAGGGGACCCAGTACTTC
TRBJ1-1,.,.,TRBV7-9,CASSPTDTEAFF,TGTGCCAGCAGCCCGACGGACACTGAAGCTTTCTTT
TRBJ2-2,.,.,TRBV5-5,CASSLWGLGTGELFF,TGTGCCAGCAGCTTGTGGGGGCTGGGTACCGGGGAGCTGTTTTTT
TRBJ2-3,TRBD1,.,TRBV7-8,CASSPTGVADTQYF,TGTGCCAGCAGCCCAACAGGGGTCGCAGATACGCAGTATTTT
TRBJ2-1,.,few,TRBV6-5,CASSYSISTGYNEQFF,TGTGCCAGCAGTTACTCGATCTCGACAGGCTACAATGAGCAGTTCTTC
TRBJ2-1,.,many,TRBV20-1,CSAGNQMSSYNEQFF,TGCAGTGCCGGAAACCAAATGAGCTCCTACAATGAGCAGTTCTTC
TRBJ2-5,TRBD2,few,TRBV9,CASSVTSGGRETQYF,TGTGCCAGCAGCGTAACAAGCGGGGGGCGAGAGACCCAGTACTTC
TRBJ1-1,.,.,TRBV5-1,CASSLVRVKGTEAFF,TGCGCCAGCAGCTTGGTCAGGGTGAAAGGCACTGAAGCTTTCTTT
TRBJ1-1,TRBD1,.,TRBV15,CATSRARGTFSEAFF,TGTGCCACCAGCAGGGCCAGGGGGACTTTCAGTGAAGCTTTCTTT
TRBJ2-7,TRBD1,.,TRBV4-3,CASSRGQGTSYEQYF,TGCGCCAGCAGCCGGGGACAGGGGACCTCCTACGAGCAGTACTTC
TRBJ1-1,.,.,TRBV7-3,CASSLQATNTEAFF,TGTGCCAGCAGCTTACAGGCGACGAACACTGAAGCTTTCTTT
TRBJ2-7,TRBD1,many,TRBV5-1,CASSRGSGQGAYEQYF,TGCGCCAGCAGCAGGGGATCCGGACAGGGGGCCTACGAGCAGTACTTC
TRBJ1-2,.,.,TRBV18,CASSQLHPGDYGYTF,TGTGCCAGCTCCCAGCTTCACCCGGGTGACTATGGCTACACCTTC
TRBJ2-7,TRBD2,.,TRBV10-3,CAIRAGTPYEQYF,TGTGCCATCCGAGCGGGGACCCCCTACGAGCAGTACTTC
TRBJ1-2,.,.,TRBV6-6,CASSYSFDGYTF,TGTGCCAGCAGTTACTCGTTTGATGGCTACACCTTC
TRBJ2-3,TRBD1,.,TRBV7-2,CASSSHIPATGVADTQYF,TGTGCCAGCAGCTCCCATATTCCCGCGACAGGGGTGGCAGATACGCAGTATTTT
TRBJ2-7,TRBD1,few,TRBV6-5,CASSPGTGGSYEQYF,TGTGCCAGCAGCCCCGGGACAGGGGGATCCTACGAGCAGTACTTC
TRBJ2-3,TRBD1,few,TRBV15,CATSRRRTGNTDTQYF,TGTGCCACCAGCAGAAGAAGGACAGGGAACACAGATACGCAGTATTTT
TRBJ1-6,.,.,TRBV20-1,CSAKDSLSYNSPLHF,TGCAGTGCTAAAGACAGCCTCTCCTATAATTCACCCCTCCACTTT
TRBJ1-1,.,.,TRBV7-2,CASSPVGGGTGEAFF,TGTGCCAGCAGCCCGGTCGGTGGGGGCACGGGTGAAGCTTTCTTT
TRBJ2-5,TRBD2,many,TRBV5-1,CASSPGGLAGETQYF,TGCGCCAGCAGCCCGGGAGGACTAGCAGGGGAGACCCAGTACTTC
TRBJ1-5,.,.,TRBV6-2/TRBV6-3,CASSYARGWYSNQPQHF,TGTGCCAGCAGTTACGCCAGGGGATGGTATAGCAATCAGCCCCAGCATTTT
TRBJ2-1,.,few,TRBV18,CASSPIGGPGEQFF,TGTGCCAGCTCACCGATAGGGGGGCCGGGTGAGCAGTTCTTC
TRBJ2-5,TRBD1,many,TRBV6-5,CASSPQGNLETQYF,TGTGCCAGCAGTCCACAGGGGAATTTAGAGACCCAGTACTTC
TRBJ2-2,TRBD2,many,TRBV11-1,CASSGLAGANTGELFF,TGTGCCAGCAGCGGGCTAGCGGGGGCCAACACCGGGGAGCTGTTTTTT
TRBJ1-1,TRBD1,many,TRBV12-3/TRBV12-4,CASGTGVNTEAFF,TGTGCCAGCGGGACAGGGGTGAACACTGAAGCTTTCTTT
TRBJ1-2,.,.,TRBV2,CASTVSGALGYTF,TGTGCCAGTACAGTCTCGGGGGCCTTGGGCTACACCTTC
TRBJ2-2,.,.,TRBV29-1,CSAGGRPGELFF,TGCAGCGCTGGGGGACGGCCCGGGGAGCTGTTTTTT
TRBJ1-1,.,few,TRBV4-1,CASSQEAGPAFF,TGCGCCAGCAGCCAAGAGGCAGGGCCAGCTTTCTTT
TRBJ1-1,.,.,TRBV5-8,CARTLQGVTEAFF,TGTGCCAGAACTCTTCAGGGCGTCACTGAAGCTTTCTTT
TRBJ1-5,.,.,TRBV7-2,CASSLRDRSQPQHF,TGTGCCAGCAGCTTAAGAGACAGGTCTCAGCCCCAGCATTTT
TRBJ2-1,.,few,TRBV7-3,CASSQWVQLEPTYNEQFF,TGTGCCAGCAGCCAATGGGTACAACTCGAACCCACCTACAATGAGCAGTTCTTC
TRBJ2-3,.,many,TRBV7-9,CASSPRGDTQYF,TGTGCCAGCAGCCCCCGCGGAGATACGCAGTATTTT
TRBJ2-5,.,few,TRBV5-1,CASSSTGTSEETQYF,TGCGCCAGCAGCAGTACCGGGACATCTGAAGAGACCCAGTACTTC
TRBJ1-1,TRBD1,.,TRBV7-9,CASSSTGSDTEAFF,TGTGCCAGCAGCTCGACAGGGTCAGACACTGAAGCTTTCTTT